The clone carrying this T cell receptor beta chain came up once. Generated by immunoSEQ multiplex PCR, the TCRdb table keeps only in-frame clones and is missing some. Altogether 250,000 to 350,000 clones are present, around nine tenths being singletons, with the ten largest covering less than 3.5%. V shed 4 bases and J 2 bases; nucleotides not matched to a gene: 3. This CDR3 comprises 14 residues. The germline V gene has CDR1 SNHLY and CDR2 FYNNEI. This sample was taken from a study of blood T cell repertoires in COVID-19. Looking at the study overall: COVID-19 samples collected from the United States, Italy and Spain covered acute and convalescent phases. From T cells, B-cell-depleted T cells, or PBMCs came the material, which was cDNA or gDNA.

Participant reports of clinical history set cohort assignment. The clonotype was recovered from a woman in her 50s who had been exposed to COVID-19. The sample taken for sequencing was PBMCs or T cells enriched from blood (not recorded which). This chain links TRBV2 with TRBJ2-7, with 9 positions matching TRBD1. CDR3 protein: CASSGRTGAYEQYF. CDR3 nucleotide sequence: TGTGCCAGCAGTGGGCGGACAGGGGCCTACGAGCAGTACTTC.